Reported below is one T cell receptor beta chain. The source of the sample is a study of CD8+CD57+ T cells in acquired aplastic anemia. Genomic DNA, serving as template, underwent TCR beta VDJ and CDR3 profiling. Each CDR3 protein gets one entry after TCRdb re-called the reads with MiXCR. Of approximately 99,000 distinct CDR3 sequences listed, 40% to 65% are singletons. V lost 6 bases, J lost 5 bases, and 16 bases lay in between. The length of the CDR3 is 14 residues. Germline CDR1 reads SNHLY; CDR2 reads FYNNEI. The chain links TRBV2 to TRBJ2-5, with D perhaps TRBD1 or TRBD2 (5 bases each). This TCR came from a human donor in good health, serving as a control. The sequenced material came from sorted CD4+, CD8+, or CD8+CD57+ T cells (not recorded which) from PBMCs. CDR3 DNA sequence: TGTGCCAGCAGAACAGGTCAAGGGACGGAGACCCAGTACTTC. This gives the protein CASRTGQGTETQYF. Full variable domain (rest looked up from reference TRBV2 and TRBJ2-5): EPEVTQTPSHQVTQMGQEVILRCVPISNHLYFYWYRQILGQKVEFLVSFYNNEISEKSEIFDDQFSVERPDGSNFTLKIRSTKLEDSAMYFCASRTGQGTETQYFGPGTRLLVL.